One sample yielded the 8 T cell receptor beta chains listed below, sequenced in a study of blood T cell repertoires in COVID-19. The assay was immunoSEQ multiplex PCR, and TCRdb's table has in-frame clones only and misses some. This repertoire shows some 150,000 clones, about nine tenths found once; its top ten account for over 3.5%. The sequencing input was peripheral blood. The receptor source for this set is a woman aged 60-70 years who had recovered from COVID-19.

This clone has more than one count but fewer than ten. The chain is built from TRBV28 and TRBJ1-2; TRBD1 might be the D (5 bases). The CDR3 contains 17 residues. V shed 7 bases and J shed 3 bases, with 24 bases lying between them. In germline, CDR1 is MDHEN, CDR2 SYDVKM. CDR3 DNA sequence: TGTGCCAGCACCACCCTGGGGACTCCTGGAAGTGACTATGGCTACACCTTC. Protein: CASTTLGTPGSDYGYTF.

The table lists this clone with a count of one. The V call is TRBV12-5, the J call TRBJ1-1, with D unresolved. V lost 4 bases and J lost 4, with 10 bases in between. The CDR3 runs 13 residues. Germline CDR1 reads LGHNT; CDR2 reads FRNRAP. CDR3 in amino acids: CASGSSGGTEAFF. CDR3 in DNA: TGTGCTAGTGGTTCTTCGGGAGGCACTGAAGCTTTCTTT.

This rearrangement joins TRBV28 to TRBJ2-7; 7 bases agree with TRBD1. CDR1 is MDHEN and CDR2 is SYDVKM in the germline V gene. The junction had 9 bases not matched to a gene; V was cut back by 1 base and J by 6 bases. The CDR3 extends over 15 amino acids. The CDR3 is CASSLLRAGGSEQYF. CDR3 bases: TGTGCCAGCAGTTTATTGAGGGCAGGGGGAAGCGAGCAGTACTTC.

This chain uses TRBV4-1 with TRBJ2-7; 7 bases match TRBD1. V gave up 2 bases and J gave up 2 bases; unmatched junction bases: 18. The CDR3 runs 19 residues. Looked up from germline, CDR1 is MGHRA and CDR2 is YSYEKL. CDR3: CASSQSGAPGPGQPYEQYF. The CDR3 nucleotides are TGCGCCAGCAGCCAAAGCGGCGCCCCCGGTCCGGGACAGCCCTACGAGCAGTACTTC.

V gene TRBV5-6 combines with J gene TRBJ1-2; D remains unclear. V was trimmed by 2 bases and J by 0 bases, leaving 14 bases between them. Germline values: CDR1 SGHDT, CDR2 YYEEEE. There are 16 residues in the CDR3. The DNA of the CDR3 is TGTGCCAGCAGCTTTAGGCATACGGGGACTAACTATGGCTACACCTTC. This encodes CASSFRHTGTNYGYTF.

The V and J genes are TRBV24-1 and TRBJ1-1; 9 nucleotides align to TRBD1. This CDR3 contains 17 residues. CDR1 and CDR2 from the germline V gene are KGHDR and SFDVKD. Trimming cost V 4 bases and J 0 bases; bases outside gene matches: 8. For the CDR3, the DNA is TGTGCCACCAGTGACTCCTCCGGGACAGGGCTGAACACTGAAGCTTTCTTT. This gives the protein CATSDSSGTGLNTEAFF.

V and J are TRBV3-1 (or the pseudogene TRBV3-2) and TRBJ2-1, with TRBD1 matching 7 bases. Germline assignment: CDR1 LGHDT and CDR2 YNNKEL (reference sequence). This CDR3 is built from 14 residues. The V segment lost 7 bases and the J segment 2 bases; nucleotides outside the gene matches: 5. The CDR3 is CASKGAATYNEQFF. DNA for the CDR3: TGTGCCAGCAAGGGGGCCGCAACCTACAATGAGCAGTTCTTC.

This chain joins TRBV28 and TRBJ2-3, with 10 bases that match TRBD2. After removal of 5 bases from V and 4 bases from J, the junction contained 3 bases not matched to a gene. The CDR3 length is 14 residues. The germline CDR1 and CDR2 sequences are MDHEN and SYDVKM. CDR3 nucleotides: TGTGCCAGCAGTCAGCGGGGGGGGGCAGATACGCAGTATTTT. Protein: CASSQRGGADTQYF.